The sequence of this TCR beta chain was determined in a study of molecular identifiers for immune sequencing clone quantification. Study-wide background: Replicate experiments divided RNA from approximately 22,000 or 94,000 naive CD8 cells into five parts and sequenced four.

Bulk TCR library preparation followed previously described methods with listed TCR primers. TCRdb processed the PCR reads anew with MiXCR; each CDR3 protein has one entry. The sample has about half a million distinct CDR3 sequences, 25% seen once. The CDR3 has 15 residues. CDR1 is GTSNPN and CDR2 is SVGIG in the germline V gene (reference sequence). J gave up 5 bases and V 5 bases, and 12 bases lay outside the gene matches. The chain carries TRBV30 and TRBJ2-1, with 7 bases that match TRBD2. The sample comprised naive CD8+ T cells from blood, with Jurkat cell RNA spiked in. Regarding subset: FACS-sorted CD8+CD4-CCR7+CD45RA+ naive T cells. The TCR sequence derives from a human donor in good health. Some libraries in this study had Jurkat cell RNA spiked in. CDR3 sequence: CAWPPLGGGDNEQFF. CDR3 coding DNA: TGTGCCTGGCCCCCCCTGGGGGGGGGGGACAATGAGCAGTTCTTC.